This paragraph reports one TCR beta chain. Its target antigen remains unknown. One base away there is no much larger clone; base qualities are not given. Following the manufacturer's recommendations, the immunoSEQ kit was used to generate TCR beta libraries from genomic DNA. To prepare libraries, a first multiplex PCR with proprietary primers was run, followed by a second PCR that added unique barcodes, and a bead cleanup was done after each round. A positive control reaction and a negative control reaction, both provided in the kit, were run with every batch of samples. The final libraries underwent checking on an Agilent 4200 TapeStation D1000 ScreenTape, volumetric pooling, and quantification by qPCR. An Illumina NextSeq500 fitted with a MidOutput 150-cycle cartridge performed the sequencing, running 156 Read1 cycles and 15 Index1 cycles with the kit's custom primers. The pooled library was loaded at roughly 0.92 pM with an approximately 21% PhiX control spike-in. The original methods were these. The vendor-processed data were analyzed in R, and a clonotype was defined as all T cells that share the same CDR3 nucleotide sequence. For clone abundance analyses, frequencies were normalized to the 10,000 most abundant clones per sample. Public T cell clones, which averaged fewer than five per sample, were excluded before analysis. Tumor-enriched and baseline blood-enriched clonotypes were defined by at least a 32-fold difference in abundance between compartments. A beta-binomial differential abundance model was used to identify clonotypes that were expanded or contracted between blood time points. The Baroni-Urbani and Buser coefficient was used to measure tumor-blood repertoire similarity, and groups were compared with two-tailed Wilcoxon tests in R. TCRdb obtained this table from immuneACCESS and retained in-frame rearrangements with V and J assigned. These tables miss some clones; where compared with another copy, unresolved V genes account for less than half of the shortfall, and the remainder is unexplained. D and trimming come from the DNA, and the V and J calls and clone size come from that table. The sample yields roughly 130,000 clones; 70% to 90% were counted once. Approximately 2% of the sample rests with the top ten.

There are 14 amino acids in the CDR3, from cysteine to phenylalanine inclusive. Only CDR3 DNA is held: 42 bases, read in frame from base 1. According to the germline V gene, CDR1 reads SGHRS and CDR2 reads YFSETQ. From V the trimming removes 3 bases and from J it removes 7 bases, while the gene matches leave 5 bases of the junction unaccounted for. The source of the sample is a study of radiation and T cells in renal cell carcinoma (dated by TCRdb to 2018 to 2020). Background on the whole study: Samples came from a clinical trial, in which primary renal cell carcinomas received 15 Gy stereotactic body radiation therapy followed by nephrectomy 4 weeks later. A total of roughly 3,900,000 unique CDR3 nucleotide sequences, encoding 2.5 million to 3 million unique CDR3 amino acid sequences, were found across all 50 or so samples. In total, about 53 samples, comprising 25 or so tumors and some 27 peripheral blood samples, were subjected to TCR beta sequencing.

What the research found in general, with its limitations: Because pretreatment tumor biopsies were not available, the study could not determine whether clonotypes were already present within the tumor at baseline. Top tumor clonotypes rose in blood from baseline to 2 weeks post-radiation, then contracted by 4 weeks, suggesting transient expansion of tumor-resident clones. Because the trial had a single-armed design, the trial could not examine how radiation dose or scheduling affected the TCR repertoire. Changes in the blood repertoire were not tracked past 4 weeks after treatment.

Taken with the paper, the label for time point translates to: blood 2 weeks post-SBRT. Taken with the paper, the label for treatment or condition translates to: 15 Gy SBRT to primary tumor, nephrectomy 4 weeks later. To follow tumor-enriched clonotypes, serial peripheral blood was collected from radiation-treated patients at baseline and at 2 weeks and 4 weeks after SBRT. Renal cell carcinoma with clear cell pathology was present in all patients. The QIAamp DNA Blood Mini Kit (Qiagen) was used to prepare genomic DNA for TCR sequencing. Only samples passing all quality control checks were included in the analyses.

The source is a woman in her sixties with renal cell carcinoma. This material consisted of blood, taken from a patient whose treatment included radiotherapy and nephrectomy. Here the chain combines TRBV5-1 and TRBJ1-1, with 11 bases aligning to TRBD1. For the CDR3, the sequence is CASSSGQGGIEAFF. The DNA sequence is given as TGCGCCAGCAGCTCGGGACAGGGGGGAATTGAAGCTTTCTTT.